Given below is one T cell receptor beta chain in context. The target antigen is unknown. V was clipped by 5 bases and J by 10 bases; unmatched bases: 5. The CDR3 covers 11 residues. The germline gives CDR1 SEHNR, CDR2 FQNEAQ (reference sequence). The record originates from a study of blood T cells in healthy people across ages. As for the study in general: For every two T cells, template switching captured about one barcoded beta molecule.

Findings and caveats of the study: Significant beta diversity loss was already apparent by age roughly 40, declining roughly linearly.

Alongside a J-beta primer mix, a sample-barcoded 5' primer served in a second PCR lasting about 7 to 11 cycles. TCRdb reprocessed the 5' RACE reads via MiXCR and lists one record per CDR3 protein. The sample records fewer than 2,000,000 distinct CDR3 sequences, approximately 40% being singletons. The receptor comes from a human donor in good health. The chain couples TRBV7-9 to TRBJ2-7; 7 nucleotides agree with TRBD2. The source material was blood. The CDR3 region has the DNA TGTGCCAGCAGCACCGGACTAGGACAGTACTTC. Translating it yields CASSTGLGQYF.